The sequence of this T cell receptor (beta chain) was determined in a study of shared clonotypes between healthy human individuals. TCRdb's copy holds only in-frame clones and misses some; the assay was immunoSEQ multiplex PCR. The sample records around 550,000 clones, 90% to 97% being singletons. From germline, CDR1 is MGHRA and CDR2 YSYEKL. Trimming shortened V by 1 base and J by 2 bases, and 11 bases separated the two germline ends. This CDR3 comprises 15 residues. With regard to this clone: The sample carries other DNA sequences with the same CDR3.

This clonotype was obtained from a woman under 40 in good health. The rearrangement joins TRBV4-1 to TRBJ1-1, with D perhaps matching TRBD1 (6 bases). Material: naive CD4+ T cells sorted from blood. As for subset: CD45RA+ positively selected. The CDR3 here is CASSQGPGANTEAFF. The CDR3 nucleotides are TGCGCCAGCAGCCAAGGCCCAGGGGCTAACACTGAAGCTTTCTTT.